The 19 T cell receptor beta chains presented below share a single source sample, sequenced in a study of T cells after yellow fever vaccination. One entry per CDR3 protein results from TCRdb running MiXCR on the 5' RACE reads. The repertoire includes 300,000 or so distinct CDR3 sequences, 3% to 4.5% of them detected once, and 20% to 25% sits in the top ten. The sequences come from PBMCs, collected 5 days after the yellow fever booster vaccination. Receptors were obtained from a man between 18 and 35 years old who received the YFV17D yellow fever vaccine.

The table lists this clonotype with a few counts. CDR3 DNA: TGTGCCAGCACCGATGACAGACCCGGCAATCAGCCCCAGCATTTT. Amino acid sequence: CASTDDRPGNQPQHF. The rearrangement joins TRBV12-3 or TRBV12-4 to TRBJ1-5; TRBD1 might be the D (5 bases). The CDR3 totals 15 residues. V lost 7 bases, J lost 2 bases, and 15 bases lay in between.

The CDR3 region is CATSSGPGTDNEKLFF. The CDR3 DNA reads TGTGCCACCAGCAGTGGCCCCGGGACGGATAATGAAAAACTGTTTTTT. The chain recombines TRBV15 with TRBJ1-4, with a tentative D call TRBD1 (5 bases). Germline V gene data show CDR1 as LNHNV and CDR2 as YYDKDF (reference sequence). The CDR3 has 16 residues. Trimming stripped 3 bases from V and 4 bases from J, with 15 bases between.

This clonotype was seen many times. The rearrangement joins TRBV20-1 to TRBJ2-3; 7 bases agree with TRBD2. Unmatched junction bases numbered 12, after V lost 0 bases and J lost 0 bases. Germline V CDR1 and CDR2: DFQATT, SNEGSKA (reference sequence). The CDR3 runs to 18 residues. CDR3 loop: CSARDLGRARASTDTQYF. CDR3 coding DNA: TGCAGTGCTAGAGATCTTGGGAGGGCGCGTGCTAGCACAGATACGCAGTATTTT.

This chain links TRBV28 with TRBJ2-3; D uncertain. Germline CDR1 is MDHEN and CDR2 is SYDVKM. The CDR3 contains 13 residues. Trimming shortened V by 11 bases and J by 0 bases, and 12 bases separated the two germline ends. The CDR3 nucleotides are TGTGCCGCCGGAAGATCTAGCACAGATACGCAGTATTTT. Translation gives CAAGRSSTDTQYF. Combining the CDR3 with reference TRBV28 and TRBJ2-3 gives the whole variable domain DVKVTQSSRYLVKRTGEKVFLECVQDMDHENMFWYRQDPGLGLRLIYFSYDVKMKEKGDIPEGYSVSREKKERFSLILESASTNQTSMYLCAAGRSSTDTQYFGPGTRLTVL.

This clonotype has a handful of counts. The V and J genes are TRBV7-6 and TRBJ2-7; perhaps TRBD1 as D (5 bases). The CDR3 spans 13 residues. Per the germline V gene, CDR1 is SGHVS and CDR2 is FNYEAQ. The ends were cut back, 5 bases at V and 4 bases at J, with 12 bases in the middle. This CDR3 reads CASSPDSTYEQYF. In DNA form, the CDR3 reads TGTGCCAGCAGCCCCGACAGCACATACGAGCAGTACTTC.

This clonotype appeared many times. The rearrangement uses TRBV6-2 or TRBV6-3 and TRBJ1-1; tentative D call: TRBD1 (5 bases). The CDR3 is 15 residues long. Looked up from germline, CDR1 is MNHEY and CDR2 is SVGEGT. The V gene lost 6 bases and the J gene lost 0 bases, with 14 bases spanning the gap. This chain's CDR3 is CASRPGGRLNTEAFF. As DNA, the CDR3 is TGTGCCAGCAGACCGGGGGGACGGTTGAACACTGAAGCTTTCTTT.

The chain employs TRBV4-2 and TRBJ2-3; D is undetermined. Between the trimmed V and J ends, which lost 5 bases and 3 bases, there was a span of 18 bases. CDR3 length: 16 amino acids. Germline V gene lookup returns CDR1 LGHNA and CDR2 YNFKEQ. The CDR3 protein is CASSDGTQAGTDTQYF. CDR3 coding DNA: TGTGCCAGCAGCGACGGAACTCAGGCCGGGACAGATACGCAGTATTTT.

This clonotype turned up a few times. The chain couples TRBV6-5 to TRBJ2-7; 12 nucleotides agree with TRBD2. The CDR3 extends over 15 amino acids. V was pared by 6 bases and J by 2 bases, with 5 bases of the junction left unmatched. CDR1 and CDR2 (germline): MNHEY, SVGAGI. CDR3 region: CASRQTSGGTYEQYF. Here the CDR3 DNA reads TGTGCCAGCAGGCAGACTAGCGGGGGTACCTACGAGCAGTACTTC.

This clonotype was observed at least ten times. The J gene is TRBJ1-3, the V gene TRBV4-2, with D hard to call. The ends were cut back, 5 bases at V and 4 bases at J, with 9 bases in the middle. This CDR3 comprises 13 residues. Looked up from germline, CDR1 is LGHNA and CDR2 is YNFKEQ. The CDR3 DNA is TGTGCCAGCAGCGAAAACTCAGGAAACACCATATATTTT. Translating it yields CASSENSGNTIYF.

This clonotype was counted many times. The CDR3 region has the DNA TGCAGTGCTAGACAGGGGAGCACTGAAGCTTTCTTT. It encodes CSARQGSTEAFF. This chain uses TRBV20-1 with TRBJ1-1, with D possibly being TRBD1 (6 bases). The V and J ends lost 2 bases and 4 bases respectively, with 8 bases between them. The CDR3 extends over 12 amino acids. The germline gives CDR1 DFQATT, CDR2 SNEGSKA (reference sequence).

The V gene is TRBV12-3 or TRBV12-4, the J gene TRBJ2-1, with 8 bases identical to TRBD1. The CDR3 is made up of 14 amino acids. Germline trimming cut 2 bases from V and 7 bases from J; bases unmatched to any gene: 4. The CDR3 nucleotides read TGTGCCAGCAGTTTATCCAGGGGGCTAAATGAGCAGTTCTTC. It translates to CASSLSRGLNEQFF.

This clonotype was recorded many times. The chain's CDR3 is CASSQAWRRPYQETQYF. The DNA of the CDR3 is TGTGCCAGCAGCCAAGCTTGGAGGCGACCGTACCAAGAGACCCAGTACTTC. The chain joins TRBV14 to TRBJ2-5, with a weak D call TRBD2 (5 bases). V shed 1 base and J shed 0 bases, with 15 bases lying between them. Germline V lookup: CDR1 SGHDN, CDR2 FVKESK. There are 17 residues in the CDR3.

This clonotype was recorded at least ten times. This CDR3 is CASSLRSVAKNIQYF. The CDR3 DNA is TGCGCCAGCAGCCTCAGAAGTGTAGCCAAAAACATTCAGTACTTC. The J gene is TRBJ2-4, the V gene TRBV4-1; no clear D gene. Germline CDR1 is MGHRA and CDR2 is YSYEKL. The CDR3 consists of 15 residues. Deletions cut 4 bases from V and 0 bases from J, with 10 bases between.

This clonotype turned up a few times. The chain joins TRBV25-1 to TRBJ2-7; TRBD1 matches at 9 bases. This CDR3 comprises 17 residues. Germline CDR1 and CDR2: MGHDK and SYGVNS. J gave up 2 bases and V 10 bases, and 18 bases lay outside the gene matches. The CDR3 protein is CATIGRDPGQGAYEQYF. The CDR3 DNA reads TGTGCCACCATCGGCCGGGACCCGGGACAGGGCGCCTACGAGCAGTACTTC.

In this sample, this clonotype turned up many times. V is TRBV5-1 and J is TRBJ2-7, with TRBD1 identical over 10 bases. Per germline, CDR1 SGHRS and CDR2 YFSETQ. Losses at the gene ends were 4 bases for V and 2 bases for J; bases not matched to a gene: 6. The CDR3 extends over 15 amino acids. The CDR3 reads CASSLWDRGTYEQYF. DNA for the CDR3: TGCGCCAGCAGCCTATGGGACAGGGGAACCTACGAGCAGTACTTC.

In its sample, this clonotype was seen a few times. The V gene is TRBV7-9, the J gene TRBJ1-2; a weak D match, TRBD1 (6 bases). The V gene lost 0 bases and the J gene lost 6 bases, with 8 bases spanning the gap. The CDR3 spans 13 residues. Germline CDR1 and CDR2: SEHNR and FQNEAQ (reference sequence). The CDR3 coding sequence is TGTGCCAGCAGCTTAGCAGGGGGAGATGGCTACACCTTC. It encodes CASSLAGGDGYTF.

This clonotype was observed at least ten times. This chain links TRBV4-3 with TRBJ2-3; maybe TRBD1 (6 bases). The germline V and J ends were trimmed by 6 bases and 1 base, with 20 bases remaining between them. CDR3 length: 17 amino acids. Per germline, CDR1 LGHNA and CDR2 YSLEER. Written as DNA, the CDR3 is TGCGCCAGCAGATACTCCAGGGGCACCCTTGGCACAGATACGCAGTATTTT. Amino acids: CASRYSRGTLGTDTQYF.

This clonotype was detected a few times. The V call is TRBV4-1, the J call TRBJ1-5; no definite D call. The CDR3 runs to 13 residues. V lost 6 bases to trimming and J lost 9 bases, with 15 bases between them. The V gene's germline CDR1 is MGHRA and CDR2 YSYEKL. In DNA form, the CDR3 reads TGCGCCAGCAGTTCAGACAAGGTGGCGCCCCAGCATTTT. Amino acid sequence: CASSSDKVAPQHF.

This clonotype occurred a few times. V is TRBV12-3 or TRBV12-4 and J is TRBJ1-6; unclear D gene. Deletions cut 8 bases from V and 11 bases from J, with 10 bases between. This CDR3 is 11 amino acids long. The CDR3 coding sequence is TGTGCCAGCTCCGGCGGGGCACCCCTCCACTTT. Translated, it gives CASSGGAPLHF.